These 17 T cell receptor beta chains came from one sample sequenced in a study of T-cell memory formation after mild COVID-19. TCRdb recomputed calls from the 5' RACE reads with MiXCR, one row per CDR3 protein. The profile shows just over 350,000 distinct CDR3 sequences, under 15% of them singletons. Sequencing was carried out using PBMCs or a T cell subset sorted from them (not recorded which). These receptors originate from a young man who had mild COVID-19 (a few samples of this study predate the infection). Cell type and time point are not known.

The J gene is TRBJ2-3, the V gene TRBV2, with D unresolved. The CDR3 contains 15 residues. V was trimmed by 4 bases and J by 0 bases, leaving 11 bases between them. Germline loops: CDR1 SNHLY, CDR2 FYNNEI. The CDR3 coding sequence is TGTGCCAGCAGTGTCGACCTCGCTAGCACAGATACGCAGTATTTT. It specifies CASSVDLASTDTQYF.

This clonotype was found a few times. V gene TRBV9 combines with J gene TRBJ2-2; D might be TRBD1 (6 bases). CDR1 SGDLS and CDR2 YYNGEE come from the germline V gene. There are 14 residues in the CDR3. V dropped 3 bases and J dropped 4 bases, with 10 bases sitting between them. Here the CDR3 DNA reads TGTGCCAGCAGCGAGACAGGAACCACCGGGGAGCTGTTTTTT. Translated: CASSETGTTGELFF.

The J gene is TRBJ2-1, the V gene TRBV5-1; D is possibly TRBD1 (7 bases). Trimming took 4 bases from V and 7 from J, leaving 24 bases between them. This CDR3 comprises 17 residues. CDR1 is SGHRS and CDR2 is YFSETQ in the germline V gene. The CDR3 region has the DNA TGCGCCAGCAGCCTACGACAGGGTCAGGGAGGAAGAAATGAGCAGTTCTTC. It codes for CASSLRQGQGGRNEQFF.

This clonotype was detected a few times. The chain carries TRBV15 and TRBJ2-1, with D possibly matching TRBD2 (5 bases). Deletions cut 0 bases from V and 3 bases from J, with 15 bases between. The CDR3 loop spans 17 amino acids. Germline-derived CDR1 and CDR2 are LNHNV and YYDKDF (reference sequence). The CDR3 region is CATSRDRGIANYNEQFF. CDR3 coding DNA: TGTGCCACCAGCAGAGATCGTGGTATAGCGAACTACAATGAGCAGTTCTTC.

The chain combines TRBV4-2 with TRBJ1-2; no clear D. The CDR3 is 15 residues long. CDR1 and CDR2 from the germline V gene are LGHNA and YNFKEQ. Trimming pared 1 base from V and 2 bases from J, leaving 11 bases between. The CDR3 nucleotides are TGTGCCAGCAGCCAAGCGGTTTCGGGGAACTATGGCTACACCTTC. Translation gives CASSQAVSGNYGYTF.

The rearrangement links TRBV20-1 to TRBJ2-2; either TRBD1 or TRBD2 may fit D (6 bases each). CDR1 is DFQATT and CDR2 is SNEGSKA in the germline V gene (reference sequence). Trimming shortened V by 0 bases and J by 1 base, and 15 bases separated the two germline ends. The CDR3 length is 17 residues. The CDR3 DNA follows: TGCAGTGCTAGAGATTTCTTAGGGGGGAGGAACACCGGGGAGCTGTTTTTT. It is translated as CSARDFLGGRNTGELFF.

This clonotype was recorded many times. J is TRBJ2-3 and V is TRBV7-7; D is perhaps TRBD2 (5 bases). Germline V gives CDR1 SSHAT, CDR2 FNYEAQ (reference sequence). This CDR3 has 13 amino acids. Between the trimmed V and J ends, which lost 3 bases and 2 bases, there was a span of 6 bases. This chain's CDR3 is CASSFRDTDTQYF. The CDR3, as DNA: TGTGCCAGCAGCTTTCGGGACACAGATACGCAGTATTTT.

This clonotype was recorded a few times. The chain employs TRBV11-2 and TRBJ2-6; D unresolved. The CDR3 has 18 residues. Germline values: CDR1 SGHAT, CDR2 FQNNGV. V lost 0 bases and J 4 bases, leaving 16 bases between the germline ends. CDR3 sequence (DNA): TGTGCCAGCAGCTTAGATTGGTTGGCAGGCCTAGGGGCCAACGTCCTGACTTTC. Amino acids: CASSLDWLAGLGANVLTF.

The chain uses TRBV5-1 and TRBJ2-5, with 10 bases that match TRBD1. CDR3 length: 14 residues. The V and J ends lost 5 bases and 2 bases, in that order; junction bases with no gene match: 3. The germline gives CDR1 SGHRS, CDR2 YFSETQ. The chain's CDR3 is CASRTGGRQETQYF. In nucleotides, the CDR3 is TGCGCCAGCAGGACAGGGGGCCGACAAGAGACCCAGTACTTC.

The V call is TRBV4-3, the J call TRBJ2-1; 7 bases map to TRBD1. The CDR3 runs 15 residues. Looked up from germline, CDR1 is LGHNA and CDR2 is YSLEER. V shed 1 base, J shed 4 bases, and the junction held 4 bases outside the gene matches. CDR3 sequence: CASSQVATGYNEQFF. CDR3 nucleotide sequence: TGCGCCAGCAGCCAAGTGGCGACAGGGTACAATGAGCAGTTCTTC.

In nucleotides, the CDR3 is TGTGCCAGTAGTATACTCAGGACAGGGGGCAACACTGAAGCTTTCTTT. Its translation: CASSILRTGGNTEAFF. This chain links TRBV19 with TRBJ1-1; 11 bases agree with TRBD1. From germline, CDR1 is LNHDA and CDR2 SQIVND (reference sequence). With 2 bases clipped from V and 2 bases from J, the junction kept 4 bases outside the gene matches. This CDR3 is built from 16 residues.

Only a few counts were recorded for this clonotype. The V call is TRBV5-1, the J call TRBJ2-5; D is undetermined. Trimming cost V 0 bases and J 6 bases, with 3 bases left between them. This CDR3 comprises 11 residues. Germline CDR1 and CDR2: SGHRS and YFSETQ. CDR3 DNA sequence: TGCGCCAGCAGCTTGGAACAGACCCAGTACTTC. Amino acid sequence: CASSLEQTQYF.

In its sample, this clonotype was seen a few times. V is TRBV2 and J is TRBJ1-1, with a tentative D call TRBD1 (5 bases). CDR3 length: 15 residues. In germline, CDR1 is SNHLY, CDR2 FYNNEI. V was shortened by 7 bases and J by 6 bases, with 21 bases between the two germline ends. The CDR3 nucleotides read TGTGCCAGCATTGCGACTAGCCGGGGCCTAGCTGAAGCTTTCTTT. It yields the protein CASIATSRGLAEAFF.

This clonotype occurred a few times. The J gene is TRBJ1-1, the V gene TRBV5-1, with D possibly being TRBD1 (5 bases). Trimming took 1 base from V and 2 from J, leaving 9 bases between them. The CDR3 extends over 14 amino acids. Germline CDR1 reads SGHRS; CDR2 reads YFSETQ. The DNA for the CDR3 is TGCGCCAGCAGCTTGAGAGGGGACAACACTGAAGCTTTCTTT. Protein: CASSLRGDNTEAFF.

This clonotype came up a few times. This rearrangement joins TRBV5-4 to TRBJ2-5; TRBD1 might be the D (7 bases). The CDR3 runs 14 residues. V lost 5 bases to trimming and J lost 5 bases, with 16 bases between them. In germline, CDR1 is SGHNT, CDR2 YYREEE (reference sequence). Written as DNA, the CDR3 is TGTGCCAGCAGATTCCGGGACAGCGGGGAGACCCAGTACTTC. Translated: CASRFRDSGETQYF.

The gene calls are TRBV7-9 and TRBJ2-7, with 8 bases aligning to TRBD1. Trimming cost V 3 bases and J 1 base; bases outside gene matches: 5. This CDR3 has 15 residues. Germline values: CDR1 SEHNR, CDR2 FQNEAQ (reference sequence). The CDR3 sequence is CASSLVDRGSYEQYF. The CDR3 nucleotides read TGTGCCAGCAGCTTGGTCGACAGGGGATCCTACGAGCAGTACTTC.

The chain carries TRBV12-3 or TRBV12-4 and TRBJ1-2; 8 positions match TRBD1. The length of the CDR3 is 14 residues. Trimming took 4 bases from V and 5 from J; bases not matched to a gene: 6. CDR3 amino acids: CASSWTGSNYGYTF. The DNA of the CDR3 is TGTGCCAGCAGTTGGACAGGGAGTAATTATGGCTACACCTTC.